This T cell receptor (beta chain) is from a study of control samples from healthy donors and cancer patients. Only one count was recorded for this clone. Clones were sequenced by immunoSEQ multiplex PCR, and TCRdb holds only the in-frame ones, with some missing. This sample has 100,000 to 150,000 clones; 70% to 90% occur once, and the top ten carry almost 40%. The ends were cut back, 2 bases at V and 2 bases at J, with 13 bases in the middle. CDR1 SGHKS and CDR2 YYEKEE come from the germline V gene (reference sequence). The CDR3 runs 15 residues. The specimen was blood. The clonotype comes from a man in his fifties in good health. The chain links TRBV5-5 to TRBJ1-1; no reliable D call. CDR3 loop: CASSFGGPGNTEAFF. Here the CDR3 DNA reads TGTGCCAGCAGCTTTGGTGGACCAGGTAACACTGAAGCTTTCTTT.